This TCR beta chain derives from a study of Ad26.COV2.S vaccination and SARS-CoV-2 variants. The wider study: Donor was one of the participants in the Ad26.COV2.S arm of the COV1001 trial. Intramuscularly, Ad26.COV2.S was given either once or twice, 56 days apart.

This CDR3 spans 10 amino acids. V lost 3 bases and J 5 bases, leaving 1 base between the germline ends. Germline V gene data show CDR1 as SGHAT and CDR2 as FQNNGV. Treatment in this sample: about 20 received Ad26.COV2.S at low or high dose, single or two shots; five or six received placebo; per-sample allocation not given. At day 63 after the first vaccine or placebo injection, samples were drawn. This table comes from immunoSEQ multiplex PCR, and its TCRdb copy is limited to in-frame clones, with some not included. The repertoire holds 290,000 or so clones, more than 75% seen once, with about 3.1% in the top ten.

The source is a person aged 18-65 years who received the Ad26.COV2.S COVID-19 vaccine or a placebo. The starting material was peripheral blood, obtained in a trial of Ad26.COV2.S vaccine versus placebo. V is TRBV11-2 and J is TRBJ2-5; no definite D call. The CDR3 reads CASSLETQYF. CDR3 in DNA: TGTGCCAGCAGCTTGGAGACCCAGTACTTC.